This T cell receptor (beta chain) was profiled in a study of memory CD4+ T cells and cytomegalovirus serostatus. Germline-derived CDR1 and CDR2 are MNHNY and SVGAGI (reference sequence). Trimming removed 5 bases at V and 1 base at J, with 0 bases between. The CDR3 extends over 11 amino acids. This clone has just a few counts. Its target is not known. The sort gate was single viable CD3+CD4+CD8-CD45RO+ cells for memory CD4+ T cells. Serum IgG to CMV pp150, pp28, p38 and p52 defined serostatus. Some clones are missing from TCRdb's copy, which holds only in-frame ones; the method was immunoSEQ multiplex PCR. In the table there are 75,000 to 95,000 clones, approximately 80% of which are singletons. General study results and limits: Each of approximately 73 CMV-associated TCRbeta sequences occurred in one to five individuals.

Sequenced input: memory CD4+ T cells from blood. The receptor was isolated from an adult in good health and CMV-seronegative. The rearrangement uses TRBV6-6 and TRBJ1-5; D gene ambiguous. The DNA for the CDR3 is TGTGCCAGCAGTAGCAATCAGCCCCAGCATTTT. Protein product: CASSSNQPQHF.